The rows below give T cell receptor beta chains drawn from one sample of a study of cytomegalovirus exposure and HLA in healthy donors. The method was immunoSEQ multiplex PCR; TCRdb's version includes in-frame clones alone and lacks a portion of them. This sample carries 100,000 to 150,000 clones, about 80% of them seen once, and the ten largest clones take approximately 0.97%. The specimen was PBMCs. The receptors stem from a human donor in good health. Both conserved end residues are part of each CDR3. Each record gives: V gene, J gene, D gene, clone size, CDR3 DNA, CDR3 protein. A D gene is named only where the DNA matches it firmly. Clone size, where shown, is once, few, many, or a class for clones that have expanded.

TRBV5-1,TRBJ2-3,TRBD2,NA,TGCGCCAGCAGCTTGGTCCTGGCGGGGGAAGATACGCAGTATTTT,CASSLVLAGEDTQYF
TRBV27,TRBJ2-7,TRBD1,NA,TGTGCCAGCAGTTTATGTCAGGGGGATTTC,CASSLCQGDF
TRBV4-2,TRBJ2-2,NA,few,TGTGCCAGCAGCCAAGACACTATCGGGGAGCTGTTTTTT,CASSQDTIGELFF
TRBV6-5,TRBJ2-5,NA,NA,TGTGCCAGCAGCAGGCAAGAGACCCAGTACTTC,CASSRQETQYF
TRBV21-1,TRBJ2-1,NA,NA,TGTGCCACAGCGGGGACTACGGACCTCCTGGGCAATGAGCAGTTCTTC,CATAGTTDLLGNEQFF
TRBV7-9,TRBJ2-5,NA,few,TGTTCCAGCAGCTTAAGTAGGCAGGGGTCAGAGACCCAGTACTTC,CSSSLSRQGSETQYF
TRBV2,TRBJ1-1,TRBD1,NA,TGTGCCAGCCTAGGACAGGGGAACACTGAAGCTTTCTTT,CASLGQGNTEAFF
TRBV2,TRBJ1-2,NA,NA,TGTGCCGACAGCAGTGTGGGAGGCTACACCTTC,CADSSVGGYTF
TRBV27,TRBJ2-3,NA,NA,TGTGCCAGCAGTTTATATCCGGGGTTAGATACGCAGTATTTT,CASSLYPGLDTQYF
TRBV27,TRBJ2-7,TRBD1,NA,TGTGCCAGCAGTCTAAGGGGGCACGCCTACGAGCAGTACTTC,CASSLRGHAYEQYF
TRBV12-2,TRBJ2-1,NA,NA,TGTGCAAGTCGCTTAGGGGCGCGGTCTAGCGAAGTTTACAATGAGCAGTTCTTC,CASRLGARSSEVYNEQFF
TRBV4-1,TRBJ2-3,NA,NA,TGCGCCAGCGGGGGAATACGGGGGGCGATGGATACGCAGTATTTT,CASGGIRGAMDTQYF
TRBV27,TRBJ1-6,TRBD1,once,TGTGCCAGCAGATCCGGGACAGGGGTCTCACCCCTCCACTTT,CASRSGTGVSPLHF
TRBV7-8,TRBJ2-1,TRBD2,NA,TGTGCCAGCAGCTTAAGGAGCGGGGGGGCCAGTACCTACAATGAGCAGTTCTTC,CASSLRSGGASTYNEQFF
TRBV7-7,TRBJ2-2,NA,NA,TGTGCCAGCGGGGCTAACACCGGGGAGCTGTTTTTT,CASGANTGELFF
TRBV4-1,TRBJ2-3,TRBD1,NA,TGCGCCAGCAGCCAAGAGGTTACAGGGGGCGTCGCAGATACGCAGTATTTT,CASSQEVTGGVADTQYF
TRBV19,TRBJ1-3,NA,NA,TGTGCCAGCAGGACAGACGGAAACACCATATATTTT,CASRTDGNTIYF
TRBV6-6,TRBJ1-2,NA,few,TGTGCCAGCAGTTACTACGCCGACGGGGATGGCTACACCTTC,CASSYYADGDGYTF
TRBV5-5,TRBJ2-7,NA,NA,TGTGCCAGCAGCTTGGGGCAGGGTTGGTCCTACGAGCAGTACTTC,CASSLGQGWSYEQYF
TRBV18,TRBJ1-3,TRBD1,few,TGTGCCAGCTCATCGGACAGGGGACGAAACACCATATATTTT,CASSSDRGRNTIYF
TRBV5-1,TRBJ2-1,TRBD2,NA,TGCGCCAGCAGCTGGGAGCGGGGTTACAATGAGCAGTTCTTC,CASSWERGYNEQFF
TRBV5-1,TRBJ1-1,TRBD1,NA,TGCGCCAGCAGCTTGGCCGACAGGGCAAACACTGAAGCTTTCTTT,CASSLADRANTEAFF
TRBV5-5,TRBJ2-7,TRBD2,NA,TGTGCCAGCAGCTTCGGCGGGGGGCAAGAGCAGTACTTC,CASSFGGGQEQYF
TRBV5-1,TRBJ2-6,TRBD1,NA,TGCGCCAGCAGCCAAGACAGGGCTGGGGCCAACGTCCTGACTTTC,CASSQDRAGANVLTF